This T cell receptor beta chain was obtained from a study of cytomegalovirus exposure and HLA in healthy donors. Study-level results: Analysis performed later showed TCR beta chains linked to HLA being more clonally expanded than equally common others. Previously analyzed data showed that most TCR beta V segments were productive at a frequency of about 90% or about 30%. Cytomegalovirus association was listed for approximately 150 TCR beta chains.

Points on this clone: Its antigen is currently unknown.

Primers included in the PCR were 60 Vbeta and 13 Jbeta primers. Profiled with immunoSEQ multiplex PCR; TCRdb holds only in-frame clones, not every one. The repertoire consists of about 130,000 clones, with more than 70% occurring once and the leading ten covering approximately 1%. The CDR3 totals 16 residues. Germline V gene sequence: CDR1 MGHRA, CDR2 YSYEKL. V lost 0 bases and J lost 1, with 11 bases in between. Nobody wrote down the CMV serostatus of this donor. Source material: PBMCs. This TCR was sampled from a human donor in good health. The chain couples TRBV4-1 to TRBJ2-3, with D unresolved. CDR3: CASSQEARSGTDTQYF. The CDR3 DNA follows: TGCGCCAGCAGCCAAGAAGCTAGGTCAGGCACAGATACGCAGTATTTT.